The rows below give T cell receptor beta chains drawn from one sample of a study of blood T cell repertoires in COVID-19. Profiled with immunoSEQ multiplex PCR; TCRdb holds only in-frame clones, not every one. The sample carries 170,000 or so clones, 85% to 95% recorded once. Sequences were obtained from peripheral blood. The receptors here all came from a man between 50 and 59 years old with acute or convalescent COVID-19. Both conserved end residues are part of each CDR3. The D gene is left open where the match is weak. Clone size appears in some rows only: once, few, many, or a class for an expanded clone.

v_call: TRBV12-3/TRBV12-4
j_call: TRBJ2-3
d_call: .
clone_size: .
cdr3_nt: TGTGCCAGCGGGACTCCGACGACAGATACGCAGTATTTT
cdr3_aa: CASGTPTTDTQYF

v_call: TRBV7-3
j_call: TRBJ2-5
d_call: TRBD1
clone_size: .
cdr3_nt: TGTGCCAGCAGCTTAACTGGGCAGGGGGTAGAGACCCAGTACTTC
cdr3_aa: CASSLTGQGVETQYF

v_call: TRBV3-1/TRBV3-2
j_call: TRBJ1-3
d_call: TRBD1
clone_size: .
cdr3_nt: TGTGCCAGCAGCCAAAAAACCCGCCTCGACAGGGGGCTTGGAAACACCATATATTTT
cdr3_aa: CASSQKTRLDRGLGNTIYF

v_call: TRBV7-2
j_call: TRBJ2-2
d_call: .
clone_size: once
cdr3_nt: TGTGCCAGCAGCCCGCCCGGACAGAGGAACACCGGGGAGCTGTTTTTT
cdr3_aa: CASSPPGQRNTGELFF

v_call: TRBV18
j_call: TRBJ1-1
d_call: .
clone_size: .
cdr3_nt: TGTGCCAGCTCGACACAGGGAAACACTGAAGCTTTCTTT
cdr3_aa: CASSTQGNTEAFF

v_call: TRBV27
j_call: TRBJ2-1
d_call: TRBD1
clone_size: .
cdr3_nt: TGTGCCAGCAGGCCCGGGACAGGGCGTCCCTACAATGAGCAGTTCTTC
cdr3_aa: CASRPGTGRPYNEQFF

v_call: TRBV6-5
j_call: TRBJ2-5
d_call: TRBD2
clone_size: few
cdr3_nt: TGTGCCAGCAGTTACTCGTGGGGGAGGGCCCAAGAGACCCAGTACTTC
cdr3_aa: CASSYSWGRAQETQYF

v_call: TRBV5-1
j_call: TRBJ2-2
d_call: .
clone_size: .
cdr3_nt: TGCGCCAGCAGAGTACAGGGATCCGCCGGGGAGCTGTTTTTT
cdr3_aa: CASRVQGSAGELFF

v_call: TRBV11-2
j_call: TRBJ2-1
d_call: TRBD1
clone_size: .
cdr3_nt: TGTGCCAGCAGCTTAGAGCCTGACAGGGGGGAGCAGTTCTTC
cdr3_aa: CASSLEPDRGEQFF

v_call: TRBV14
j_call: TRBJ1-6
d_call: .
clone_size: .
cdr3_nt: TGTGCCAGCAGCCAAGAACAGTATAATTCACCCCTCCACTTT
cdr3_aa: CASSQEQYNSPLHF

v_call: TRBV5-1
j_call: TRBJ2-4
d_call: .
clone_size: .
cdr3_nt: TGCGCCAGCAGCTCAATAGCGGTGTCGGGGGCCAAAAACATTCAGTACTTC
cdr3_aa: CASSSIAVSGAKNIQYF

v_call: TRBV4-1
j_call: TRBJ1-2
d_call: .
clone_size: once
cdr3_nt: TGCGCCAGCAGCCAAGAGGCAGGGGCCCGACCATCGGGCTACACCTTC
cdr3_aa: CASSQEAGARPSGYTF

v_call: TRBV4-3
j_call: TRBJ1-1
d_call: TRBD1
clone_size: .
cdr3_nt: TGCGCCAGCAGCCAAGCAAGCTACCAGGGGGTGAACACTGAAGCTTTCTTT
cdr3_aa: CASSQASYQGVNTEAFF

v_call: TRBV28
j_call: TRBJ1-5
d_call: .
clone_size: .
cdr3_nt: TGTGCCAGCTCGACGGGGGTAGGAAATCAGCCCCAGCATTTT
cdr3_aa: CASSTGVGNQPQHF

v_call: TRBV5-4
j_call: TRBJ1-3
d_call: .
clone_size: .
cdr3_nt: TGTGCCAGCAGCTTGGGAGGTGCCTCTGGAAACACCATATATTTT
cdr3_aa: CASSLGGASGNTIYF

v_call: TRBV24-1
j_call: TRBJ1-2
d_call: .
clone_size: .
cdr3_nt: TGTGCCACCAGTGACACCGGGATTGACTATGGCTACACCTTC
cdr3_aa: CATSDTGIDYGYTF

v_call: TRBV5-6
j_call: TRBJ2-7
d_call: TRBD2
clone_size: few
cdr3_nt: TGTGCCAGCAGCTTTTTGGGTAGCGGGAGGGCCTATACCAACTACGAGCAGTACTTC
cdr3_aa: CASSFLGSGRAYTNYEQYF

v_call: TRBV5-6
j_call: TRBJ1-5
d_call: .
clone_size: .
cdr3_nt: TGTGCCAGCAGCGTAGGAGGGGTCTGGGGAAGCAATCAGCCCCAGCATTTT
cdr3_aa: CASSVGGVWGSNQPQHF